This entry is about one T cell receptor beta chain. The antigen remains undetermined. This sample stems from a study of cytomegalovirus exposure and HLA in healthy donors. Study-wide results and limits: It was reported in a later analysis that an Asian-associated ancestry cluster showed fewer N-insertions than the approximately 700-donor mean. TCR beta chain V- and J-gene trimming was linked, in a later analysis, to a missense variant in DCLRE1C.

Both 60 Vbeta primers and 13 Jbeta primers went into the PCR. Assay used: immunoSEQ multiplex PCR; TCRdb lists only in-frame clones, some missing. Recorded for this sample: around 140,000 clones. This CDR3 has 12 amino acids. Per germline, CDR1 SGDLS and CDR2 YYNGEE. V lost 3 bases, J lost 8 bases, and 11 bases lay in between. The source of this sequence is a woman aged 40 to 55 in good health and CMV-seronegative. What was sequenced was PBMCs. The gene calls are TRBV9 and TRBJ1-2, with D unresolved. The CDR3 bases are TGTGCCAGCAGCGACGACACCACCGGCTACACCTTC. Its protein product is CASSDDTTGYTF.